This T cell receptor beta chain came from a study of shared clonotypes between healthy human individuals. Study summary: The donor pool was made up of two women and a few men aged 18 to 49. Per donor, CD8 memory used one plate, CD8 naive used two, CD4 memory used three and CD4 naive used three. Study-level points and caveats: The rarefaction results pointed to incomplete sorted-subset sequencing despite large depth. When naive CD4 clonotypes were compared across several donors, roughly 4.9% were shared.

About this clone itself: The antigen is undetermined.

Profiled with immunoSEQ multiplex PCR; TCRdb holds only in-frame clones, not every one. Of approximately 2,200,000 clones in the sample, 85% to 95% are singletons; the top ten hold under 2%. CD45RO negativity and positive selection for CCR7 defined naive CD8 cells, a population that excluded terminally differentiated effector memory CD45RA+ cells. Germline loops: CDR1 GTSNPN, CDR2 SVGIG (reference sequence). This CDR3 is built from 14 residues. The V segment lost 2 bases and the J segment 8 bases; nucleotides outside the gene matches: 3. The chain employs TRBV30 and TRBJ2-1, with 13 positions matching TRBD2. This clonotype originated in a man between 18 and 29 years old in good health. Some clones in this sample may be carry-over from other donors' samples. Sequencing was done on a sample of naive CD8+ T cells from PBMCs. The chain's CDR3 is CAWSWTSGSDEQFF. CDR3 nucleotides: TGTGCCTGGAGTTGGACTAGCGGGAGTGATGAGCAGTTCTTC.